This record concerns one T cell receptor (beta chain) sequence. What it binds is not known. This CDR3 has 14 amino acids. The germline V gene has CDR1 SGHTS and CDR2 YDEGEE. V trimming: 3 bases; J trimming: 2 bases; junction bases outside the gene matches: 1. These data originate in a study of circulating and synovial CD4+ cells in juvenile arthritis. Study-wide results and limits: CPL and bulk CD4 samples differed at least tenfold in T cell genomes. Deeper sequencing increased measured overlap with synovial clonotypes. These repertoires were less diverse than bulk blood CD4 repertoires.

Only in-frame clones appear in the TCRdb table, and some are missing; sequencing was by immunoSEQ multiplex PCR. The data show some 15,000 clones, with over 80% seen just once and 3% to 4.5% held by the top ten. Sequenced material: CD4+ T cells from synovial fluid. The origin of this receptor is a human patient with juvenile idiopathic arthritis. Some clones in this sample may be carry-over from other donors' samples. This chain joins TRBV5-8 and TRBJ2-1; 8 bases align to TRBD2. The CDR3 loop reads CASSSRGAYNEQFF. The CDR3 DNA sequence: TGTGCCAGCAGCTCGCGGGGGGCCTACAATGAGCAGTTCTTC.